The T cell receptor (beta chain) under discussion was sequenced for a study of cytomegalovirus exposure and HLA in healthy donors. Study at large: Researchers previously reported finding 100 million or so unique TCR beta sequences from some 180 million T cells.

Per germline, CDR1 SGHAT and CDR2 FQNNGV. Between the trimmed V and J ends, which lost 4 bases and 2 bases, there was a span of 14 bases. This CDR3 spans 15 amino acids. The PCR contained 60 Vbeta and 13 Jbeta primers. The table came from immunoSEQ multiplex PCR; TCRdb's copy has only in-frame clones and leaves some out. The table records about 140,000 clones, around 82% of them present only once. The TCR comes from a young woman in good health and CMV-seropositive. Sequencing was performed on PBMCs. The genes are TRBV11-2 and TRBJ1-1; D ambiguous. The CDR3 nucleotides are TGTGCCAGCAGCTCCCTTAGCGGATTCAACACTGAAGCTTTCTTT. It codes for CASSSLSGFNTEAFF.